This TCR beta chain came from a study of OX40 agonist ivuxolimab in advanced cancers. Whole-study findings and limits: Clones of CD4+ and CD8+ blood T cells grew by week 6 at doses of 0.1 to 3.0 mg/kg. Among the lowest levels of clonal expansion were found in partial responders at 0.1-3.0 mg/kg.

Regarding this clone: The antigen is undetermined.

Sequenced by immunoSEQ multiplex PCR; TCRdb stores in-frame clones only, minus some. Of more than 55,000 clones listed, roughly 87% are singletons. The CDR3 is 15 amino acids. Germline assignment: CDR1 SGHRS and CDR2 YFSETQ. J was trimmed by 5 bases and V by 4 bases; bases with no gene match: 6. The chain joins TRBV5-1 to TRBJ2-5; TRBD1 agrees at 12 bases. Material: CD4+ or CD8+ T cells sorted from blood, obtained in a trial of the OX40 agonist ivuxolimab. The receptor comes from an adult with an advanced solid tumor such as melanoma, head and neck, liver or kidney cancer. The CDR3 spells CASSGGDRGLETQYF. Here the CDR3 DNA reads TGCGCCAGCAGCGGGGGGGACAGGGGGCTGGAGACCCAGTACTTC.